The 18 T cell receptor beta chains below come from one sample, sequenced in a study of vaccination and CD4 T cells after COVID-19 (dated by TCRdb to between 2020 and 2023). The library was obtained by PCR. The instrument was an Illumina iSeq 100. TCR sequencing of DNA from cultured CD4+ T cells used the Oncomine TCR Beta short-read assay at the Johns Hopkins FTIC core. The public reads were reanalyzed by TCRdb: fastp trimming at Q25, MiXCR alignment, in-frame beta chains only. Entries are consolidated by CDR3 protein sequence, retaining the most common genes and DNA. This sample has 22,000 or so distinct CDR3 sequences in its table, and roughly 33% of those were observed once. The ten largest make up around 11% of the sample. No antigen is known for these receptors. The treatment or condition label of this sample denotes: approximately 9-day PBMC culture with coronavirus spike peptide pools or control peptides (ViraFEST assay).

Sequences were obtained from cultured CD4+ T cells from blood. These TCRs come from a human donor with COVID-19.

In its sample, this clonotype was seen once. The chain recombines TRBV6-4 with TRBJ2-3, with D maybe TRBD1 (6 bases). The V end lost 11 bases, the J end lost 2 bases, and 14 bases lay between the germline ends. The CDR3 length is 13 residues. The germline gives CDR1 MRHNA, CDR2 SNTAGT. DNA for the CDR3: TGTGCCGGCACGGACAGTTACACAGATACGCAGTATTTT. Translation gives CAGTDSYTDTQYF.

This clonotype turned up a few times. The rearrangement uses TRBV19 and TRBJ2-3; the match to TRBD2 covers 10 bases. This CDR3 is built from 17 residues. Germline V gives CDR1 LNHDA, CDR2 SQIVND (reference sequence). The trim removed 5 bases at V and 4 bases at J, leaving 12 bases unmatched. The CDR3 sequence: CASSVLAGATYADTQYF. The CDR3 DNA reads as TGTGCCAGTAGTGTCCTAGCGGGGGCAACGTACGCAGATACGCAGTATTTT. The full variable domain, its missing parts supplied by reference TRBV19 and TRBJ2-3, is DGGITQSPKYLFRKEGQNVTLSCEQNLNHDAMYWYRQDPGQGLRLIYYSQIVNDFQKGDIAEGYSVSREKKESFPLTVTSAQKNPTAFYLCASSVLAGATYADTQYFGPGTRLTVL.

By share of the sample, this clonotype is large. The chain is built from TRBV6-1 and TRBJ2-3; TRBD2 matches 10 bases. Germline trimming cut 4 bases from V and 2 bases from J; bases unmatched to any gene: 18. The germline V gene encodes CDR1 MNHNS and CDR2 SASEGT. The CDR3 covers 20 residues. CDR3: CASSGIDRGLAGGLTDTQYF. In nucleotides, the CDR3 is TGTGCCAGCAGTGGAATAGACAGGGGATTAGCGGGGGGCCTCACAGATACGCAGTATTTT.

The chain joins TRBV19 to TRBJ2-4, with 9 bases aligning to TRBD1. This CDR3 contains 15 residues. Trimming took 5 bases from V and 1 from J; bases not matched to a gene: 3. CDR1 and CDR2 (germline): LNHDA, SQIVND (reference sequence). The CDR3 DNA reads TGTGCCAGTAGTCCCGGGACAGGGGCCAAAAACATTCAGTACTTC. This encodes CASSPGTGAKNIQYF.

This clonotype came up a few times. This chain links TRBV5-4 with TRBJ2-5; no definite D call. Trimming removed 0 bases from V and 5 bases from J, with 8 bases in between. The CDR3 runs to 13 residues. CDR1 is SGHNT, CDR2 YYREEE, per germline (reference sequence). The CDR3 loop is CASSLGSAETQYF. CDR3 in DNA: TGTGCCAGCAGCTTGGGGAGCGCCGAGACCCAGTACTTC.

The rearrangement joins TRBV27 to TRBJ2-2; no clear D gene. The V gene lost 1 base and the J gene lost 4 bases, with 4 bases spanning the gap. This CDR3 is 13 amino acids long. Germline-derived CDR1 and CDR2 are MNHEY and SMNVEV (reference sequence). CDR3 DNA: TGTGCCAGCAGTTTATGGTCCACCGGGGAGCTGTTTTTT. This encodes CASSLWSTGELFF.

V and J are TRBV20-1 and TRBJ1-4, with 9 bases matching TRBD1. Trimming took 5 bases from V and 6 from J; bases not matched to a gene: 10. The V gene's germline CDR1 is DFQATT and CDR2 SNEGSKA (reference sequence). The CDR3 runs to 15 residues. CDR3 residues: CSAFPPGTGYEKLFF. CDR3 DNA sequence: TGCAGTGCTTTTCCCCCCGGGACAGGGTATGAAAAACTGTTTTTT.

This clonotype was recorded a few times. The chain employs TRBV11-3 and TRBJ1-3; D uncertain. The CDR3 is made up of 11 amino acids. Per germline, CDR1 SGHNT and CDR2 YENEEA. Trimming pared 2 bases from V and 8 bases from J, leaving 4 bases between. The CDR3 sequence is CASSLTYTIYF. The CDR3 DNA is TGTGCCAGCAGCTTAACGTACACCATATATTTT.

This clonotype was detected only a few times. The V gene is TRBV2, the J gene TRBJ2-7, with unresolved D. Trimming removed 7 bases from V and 3 bases from J, with 13 bases in between. Germline V gene lookup returns CDR1 SNHLY and CDR2 FYNNEI. There are 13 residues in the CDR3. CDR3 protein: CASKRDANYEQYF. CDR3 in DNA: TGTGCCAGCAAACGAGATGCGAACTACGAGCAGTACTTC.

This clonotype came up a few times. This chain uses TRBV7-6 with TRBJ1-3; D ambiguous. The length of the CDR3 is 13 residues. V gave up 5 bases and J gave up 0 bases, with 5 bases separating them. CDR1 and CDR2 (germline): SGHVS, FNYEAQ. CDR3 protein: CASSQASGNTIYF. CDR3 in DNA: TGTGCCAGCAGCCAAGCCTCTGGAAACACCATATATTTT.

This clonotype was found a few times. V and J are TRBV7-8 and TRBJ1-3; 7 bases line up with TRBD1. The J segment lost 1 base and the V segment lost 4 bases, leaving 1 base of the junction unmatched. This CDR3 region has 14 residues. The germline gives CDR1 SGHVS, CDR2 FQNEAQ. CDR3: CASSYRGSGNTIYF. DNA of the CDR3: TGTGCCAGCAGCTACAGGGGTTCTGGAAACACCATATATTTT.

The chain is built from TRBV9 and TRBJ2-7; D might be TRBD2 (6 bases). The CDR3 covers 15 residues. Germline V gene data show CDR1 as SGDLS and CDR2 as YYNGEE. Trimming pared 4 bases from V and 7 bases from J, leaving 21 bases between. The CDR3 DNA sequence: TGTGCCAGCAGCCCATCCGGATGGTCGGAGGGTGAGCAGTACTTC. It yields the protein CASSPSGWSEGEQYF.

Only a few counts were recorded for this clonotype. In nucleotides, the CDR3 is TGTGCCAGCAGCTTGGGGACGGCCTTAGGGGATGGCTACACCTTC. It encodes CASSLGTALGDGYTF. The chain is built from TRBV5-4 and TRBJ1-2, with D tentatively TRBD1 (5 bases). The V and J ends lost 0 bases and 6 bases respectively, with 15 bases between them. The CDR3 is 15 residues long. CDR1 and CDR2 (germline): SGHNT, YYREEE (reference sequence).

The rearrangement uses TRBV18 and TRBJ2-7; D unclear. Per the germline V gene, CDR1 is KGHSH and CDR2 is LQKENI. V was shortened by 2 bases and J by 5 bases, with 7 bases between the two germline ends. The CDR3 loop spans 12 amino acids. CDR3 in DNA: TGTGCCAGCTCACCAACTATTGACGAGCAGTACTTC. Translation: CASSPTIDEQYF.

Within the sample, this clonotype is medium-sized. The gene calls are TRBV7-2 and TRBJ1-2; no reliable D call. V gave up 0 bases and J gave up 4 bases, with 6 bases separating them. The CDR3 has 13 amino acids. The germline V gene has CDR1 SGHTA and CDR2 FQGNSA. The CDR3 nucleotides read TGTGCCAGCAGCTTAGCCGAGGCCTATGGCTACACCTTC. It encodes CASSLAEAYGYTF. The full variable domain, rest sourced from reference TRBV7-2 and TRBJ1-2, is GAGVSQSPSNKVTEKGKDVELRCDPISGHTALYWYRQSLGQGLEFLIYFQGNSAPDKSGLPSDRFSAERTGGSVSTLTIQRTQQEDSAVYLCASSLAEAYGYTFGSGTRLTVV.

The genes are TRBV12-3 or TRBV12-4 and TRBJ2-2, with D unclear. This CDR3 contains 14 residues. Between the trimmed V and J ends, which lost 3 bases and 4 bases, there was a span of 9 bases. CDR3: CASSFRATTGELFF. The CDR3 DNA reads TGTGCCAGCAGTTTTAGAGCGACCACCGGGGAGCTGTTTTTT.

This sequence joins TRBV19 and TRBJ2-2; the D gene is possibly TRBD2 (6 bases). CDR1 is LNHDA and CDR2 is SQIVND in the germline V gene (reference sequence). This CDR3 comprises 15 residues. Trimming removed 4 bases from V and 4 bases from J, with 13 bases in between. CDR3 residues: CASSRGDRTTGELFF. In nucleotides, the CDR3 is TGTGCCAGTAGTAGGGGGGACCGAACCACCGGGGAGCTGTTTTTT.

V and J are TRBV20-1 and TRBJ2-2; tentatively, D is TRBD2 (6 bases). The CDR3 is 13 residues long. Germline CDR1 reads DFQATT; CDR2 reads SNEGSKA (reference sequence). Trimming shortened V by 6 bases and J by 0 bases, and 8 bases separated the two germline ends. This chain's CDR3 is CSAGGANTGELFF. DNA for the CDR3: TGCAGTGCGGGCGGGGCGAACACCGGGGAGCTGTTTTTT.